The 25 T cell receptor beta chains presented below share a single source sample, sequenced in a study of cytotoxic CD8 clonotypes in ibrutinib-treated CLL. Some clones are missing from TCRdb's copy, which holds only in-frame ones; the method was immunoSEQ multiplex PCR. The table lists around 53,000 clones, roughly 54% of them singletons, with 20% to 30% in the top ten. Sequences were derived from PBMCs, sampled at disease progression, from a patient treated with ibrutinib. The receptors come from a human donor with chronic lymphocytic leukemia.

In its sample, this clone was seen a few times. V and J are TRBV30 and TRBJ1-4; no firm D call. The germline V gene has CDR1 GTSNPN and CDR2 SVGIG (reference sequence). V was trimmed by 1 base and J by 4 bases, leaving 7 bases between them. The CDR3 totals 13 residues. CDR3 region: CAWSAGLNEKLFF. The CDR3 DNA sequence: TGTGCCTGGAGTGCGGGCCTTAATGAAAAACTGTTTTTT.

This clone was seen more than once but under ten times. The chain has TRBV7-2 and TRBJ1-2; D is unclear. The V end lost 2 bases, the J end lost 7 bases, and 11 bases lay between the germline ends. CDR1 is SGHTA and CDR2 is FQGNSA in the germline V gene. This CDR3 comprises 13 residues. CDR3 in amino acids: CASSLSRDGGYTF. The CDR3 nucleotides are TGTGCCAGCAGCTTAAGTAGGGATGGTGGCTACACCTTC.

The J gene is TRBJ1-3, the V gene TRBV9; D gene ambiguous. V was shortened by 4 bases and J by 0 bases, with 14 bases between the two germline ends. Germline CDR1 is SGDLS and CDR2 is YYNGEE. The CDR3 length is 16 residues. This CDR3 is CASSPGEAASGNTIYF. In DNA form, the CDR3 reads TGTGCCAGCAGCCCCGGGGAGGCAGCCTCTGGAAACACCATATATTTT.

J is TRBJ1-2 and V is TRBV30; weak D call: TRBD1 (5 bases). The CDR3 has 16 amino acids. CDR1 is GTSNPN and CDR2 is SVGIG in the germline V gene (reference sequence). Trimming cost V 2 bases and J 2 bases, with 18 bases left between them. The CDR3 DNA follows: TGTGCCTGGAGTAGGGGACGGGCAGGACCCAACTATGGCTACACCTTC. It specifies CAWSRGRAGPNYGYTF. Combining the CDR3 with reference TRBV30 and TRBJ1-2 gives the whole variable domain SQTIHQWPATLVQPVGSPLSLECTVEGTSNPNLYWYRQAAGRGLQLLFYSVGIGQISSEVPQNLSASRPQDRQFILSSKKLLLSDSGFYLCAWSRGRAGPNYGYTFGSGTRLTVV.

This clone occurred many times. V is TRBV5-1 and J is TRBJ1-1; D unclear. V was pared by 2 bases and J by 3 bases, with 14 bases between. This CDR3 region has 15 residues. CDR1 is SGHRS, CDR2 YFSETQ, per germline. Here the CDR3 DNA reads TGCGCCAGCAGCTTACAAACTGCGGGTTACACTGAAGCTTTCTTT. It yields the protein CASSLQTAGYTEAFF.

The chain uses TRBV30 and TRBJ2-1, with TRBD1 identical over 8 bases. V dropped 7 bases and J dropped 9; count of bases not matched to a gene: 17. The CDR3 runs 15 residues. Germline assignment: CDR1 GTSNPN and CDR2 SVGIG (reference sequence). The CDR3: CAFQGAGRSIGEQFF. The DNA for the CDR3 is TGTGCCTTTCAGGGGGCGGGACGAAGTATTGGTGAGCAGTTCTTC.

Here the CDR3 reads CASSLALAKNIQYF. The CDR3 coding sequence is TGTGCCAGCAGCCTAGCATTGGCCAAAAACATTCAGTACTTC. The chain carries TRBV14 and TRBJ2-4; D not resolved. V lost 4 bases, J lost 1 base, and 8 bases lay in between. The germline V gene has CDR1 SGHDN and CDR2 FVKESK. The CDR3 runs to 14 residues.

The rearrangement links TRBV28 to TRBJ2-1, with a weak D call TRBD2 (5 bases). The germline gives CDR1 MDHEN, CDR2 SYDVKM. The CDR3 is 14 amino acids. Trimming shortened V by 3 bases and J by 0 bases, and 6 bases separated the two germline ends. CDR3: CASSFGSSYNEQFF. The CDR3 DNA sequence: TGTGCCAGCAGTTTTGGGAGCTCCTACAATGAGCAGTTCTTC.

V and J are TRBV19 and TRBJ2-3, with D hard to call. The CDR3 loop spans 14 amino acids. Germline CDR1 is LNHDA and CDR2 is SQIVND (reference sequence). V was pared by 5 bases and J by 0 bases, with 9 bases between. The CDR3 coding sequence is TGTGCCAGTAGTCGTACAGCTAGCACAGATACGCAGTATTTT. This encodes CASSRTASTDTQYF.

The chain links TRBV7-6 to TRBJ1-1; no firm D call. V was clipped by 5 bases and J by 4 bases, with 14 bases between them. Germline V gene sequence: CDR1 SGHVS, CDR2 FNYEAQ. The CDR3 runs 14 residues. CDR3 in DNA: TGTGCCAGCAGCCCAACCCGGCTGGGCACTGAAGCTTTCTTT. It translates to CASSPTRLGTEAFF.

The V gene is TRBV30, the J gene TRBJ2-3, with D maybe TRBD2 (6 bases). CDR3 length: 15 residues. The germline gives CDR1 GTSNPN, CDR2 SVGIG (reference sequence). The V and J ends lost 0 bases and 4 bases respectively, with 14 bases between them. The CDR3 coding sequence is TGTGCCTGGAGTGTAGGGACTCAAAGCGCAGATACGCAGTATTTT. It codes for CAWSVGTQSADTQYF.

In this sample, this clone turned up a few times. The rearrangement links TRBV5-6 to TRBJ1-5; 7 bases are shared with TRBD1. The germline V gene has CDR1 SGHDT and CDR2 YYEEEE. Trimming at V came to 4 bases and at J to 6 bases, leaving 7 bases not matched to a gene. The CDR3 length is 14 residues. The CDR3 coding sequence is TGTGCCAGCAGCAGTCAGACAGGGACTCAGCCCCAGCATTTT. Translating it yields CASSSQTGTQPQHF. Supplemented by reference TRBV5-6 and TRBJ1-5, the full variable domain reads DAGVTQSPTHLIKTRGQQVTLRCSPKSGHDTVSWYQQALGQGPQFIFQYYEEEERQRGNFPDRFSGHQFPNYSSELNVNALLLGDSALYLCASSSQTGTQPQHFGDGTRLSIL.

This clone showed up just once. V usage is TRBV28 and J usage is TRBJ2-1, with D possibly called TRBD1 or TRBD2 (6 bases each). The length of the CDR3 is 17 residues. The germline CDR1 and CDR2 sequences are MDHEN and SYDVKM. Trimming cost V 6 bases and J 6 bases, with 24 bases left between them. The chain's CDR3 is CASSVRFRGVRGNEQFF. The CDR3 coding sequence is TGTGCCAGCAGCGTGAGATTTAGGGGGGTTCGGGGCAATGAGCAGTTCTTC. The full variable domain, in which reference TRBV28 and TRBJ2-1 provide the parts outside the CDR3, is DVKVTQSSRYLVKRTGEKVFLECVQDMDHENMFWYRQDPGLGLRLIYFSYDVKMKEKGDIPEGYSVSREKKERFSLILESASTNQTSMYLCASSVRFRGVRGNEQFFGPGTRLTVL.

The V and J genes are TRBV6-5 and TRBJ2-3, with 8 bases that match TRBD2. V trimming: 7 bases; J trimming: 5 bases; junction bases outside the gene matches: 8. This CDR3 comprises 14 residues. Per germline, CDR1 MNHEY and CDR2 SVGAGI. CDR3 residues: CASNSWAGGDTQYF. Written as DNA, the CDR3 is TGTGCCAGCAACTCATGGGCGGGAGGAGATACGCAGTATTTT.

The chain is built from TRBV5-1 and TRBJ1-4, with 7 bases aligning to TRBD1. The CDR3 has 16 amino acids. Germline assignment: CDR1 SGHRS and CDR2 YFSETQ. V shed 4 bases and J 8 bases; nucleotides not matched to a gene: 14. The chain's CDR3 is CASSPGQDLIPEKLFF. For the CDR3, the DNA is TGCGCCAGCAGCCCCGGACAGGACCTCATACCCGAAAAACTGTTTTTT. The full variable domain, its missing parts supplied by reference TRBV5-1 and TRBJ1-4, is KAGVTQTPRYLIKTRGQQVTLSCSPISGHRSVSWYQQTPGQGLQFLFEYFSETQRNKGNFPGRFSGRQFSNSRSEMNVSTLELGDSALYLCASSPGQDLIPEKLFFGSGTQLSVL.

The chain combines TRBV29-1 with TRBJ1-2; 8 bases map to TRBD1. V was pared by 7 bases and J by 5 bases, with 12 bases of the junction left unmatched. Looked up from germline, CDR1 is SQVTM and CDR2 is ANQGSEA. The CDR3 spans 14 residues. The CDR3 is CSALAAGTGYGYTF. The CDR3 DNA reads TGCAGCGCCCTAGCGGCCGGGACAGGTTATGGCTACACCTTC.

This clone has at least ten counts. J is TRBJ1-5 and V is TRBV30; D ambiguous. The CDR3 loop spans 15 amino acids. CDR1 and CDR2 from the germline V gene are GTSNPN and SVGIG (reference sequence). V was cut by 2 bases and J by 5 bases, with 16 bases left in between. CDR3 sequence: CAWSSRPTGDQPQHF. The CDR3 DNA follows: TGTGCCTGGAGTAGTAGGCCGACGGGAGATCAGCCCCAGCATTTT.

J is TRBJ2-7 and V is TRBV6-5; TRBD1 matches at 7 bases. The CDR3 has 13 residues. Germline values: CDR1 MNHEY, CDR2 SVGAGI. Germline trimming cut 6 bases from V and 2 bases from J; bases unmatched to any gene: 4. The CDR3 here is CASSRDRTYEQYF. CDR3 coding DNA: TGTGCCAGCAGCCGGGACAGAACCTACGAGCAGTACTTC.

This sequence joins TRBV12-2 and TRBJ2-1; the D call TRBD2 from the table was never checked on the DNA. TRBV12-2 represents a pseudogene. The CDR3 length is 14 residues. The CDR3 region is CASRLTPAGNEQFF. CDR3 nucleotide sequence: TGTGCAAGTCGCTTAACCCCAGCGGGCAATGAGCAGTTCTTC.

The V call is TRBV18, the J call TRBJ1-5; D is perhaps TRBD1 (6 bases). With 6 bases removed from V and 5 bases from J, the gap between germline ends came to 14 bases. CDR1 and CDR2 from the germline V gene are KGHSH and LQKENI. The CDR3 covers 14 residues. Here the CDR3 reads CASSQTGLDQPQHF. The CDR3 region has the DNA TGTGCCAGCTCGCAAACAGGGCTCGATCAGCCCCAGCATTTT.

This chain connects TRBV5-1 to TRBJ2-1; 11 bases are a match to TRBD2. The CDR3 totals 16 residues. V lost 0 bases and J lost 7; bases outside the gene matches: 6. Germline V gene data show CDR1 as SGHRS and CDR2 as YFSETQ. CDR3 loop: CASSLVIAGGRNEQFF. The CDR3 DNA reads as TGCGCCAGCAGCTTGGTAATAGCGGGAGGGAGGAATGAGCAGTTCTTC.

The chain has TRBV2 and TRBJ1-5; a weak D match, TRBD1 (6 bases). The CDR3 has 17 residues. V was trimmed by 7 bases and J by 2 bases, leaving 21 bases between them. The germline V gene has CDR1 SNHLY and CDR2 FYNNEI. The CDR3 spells CASKSPTGPRGNQPQHF. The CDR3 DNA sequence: TGTGCCAGCAAAAGCCCTACAGGGCCTAGGGGCAATCAGCCCCAGCATTTT.

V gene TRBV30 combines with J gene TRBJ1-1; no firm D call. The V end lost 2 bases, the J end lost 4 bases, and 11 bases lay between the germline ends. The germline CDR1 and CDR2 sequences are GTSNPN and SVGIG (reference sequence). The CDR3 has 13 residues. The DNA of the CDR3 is TGTGCCTGGAGTACAGTGGGCGGCACTGAAGCTTTCTTT. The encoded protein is CAWSTVGGTEAFF.

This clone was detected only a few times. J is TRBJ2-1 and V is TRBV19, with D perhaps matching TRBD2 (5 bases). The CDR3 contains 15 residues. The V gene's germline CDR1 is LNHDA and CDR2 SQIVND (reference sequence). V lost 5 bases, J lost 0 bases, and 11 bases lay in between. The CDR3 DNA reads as TGTGCCAGTAGTGCGGCGGGCAGCTCCTACAATGAGCAGTTCTTC. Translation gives CASSAAGSSYNEQFF.

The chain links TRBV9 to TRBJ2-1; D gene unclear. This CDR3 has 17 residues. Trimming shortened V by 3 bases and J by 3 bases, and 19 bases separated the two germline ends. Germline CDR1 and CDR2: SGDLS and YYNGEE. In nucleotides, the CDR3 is TGTGCCAGCAGCGCGCCCCCTCCAAAGTGGGACTACAATGAGCAGTTCTTC. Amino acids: CASSAPPPKWDYNEQFF.